These 28 T cell receptor beta chains were sequenced from one sample in a study. Clones were sequenced by immunoSEQ multiplex PCR, and TCRdb holds only the in-frame ones, with some missing. The sample shows about 68,000 clones, 80% to 95% of them seen only once. The sequencing input was PBMCs. These receptors all stem from a man in his forties with rheumatoid arthritis.

The CDR3 sequence: CASSPGLADLVYEQYF. For the CDR3, the DNA is TGTGCCAGTAGTCCAGGACTAGCGGATTTAGTCTACGAGCAGTACTTC. The chain joins TRBV19 to TRBJ2-7; the match to TRBD2 covers 10 bases. Germline lookup yields CDR1 LNHDA and CDR2 SQIVND (reference sequence). This CDR3 spans 16 amino acids. V gave up 5 bases and J gave up 3 bases; unmatched junction bases: 10.

Worth noting for this clone: The germline gene is not matched at one end of the junction; a read error may be the cause. The genes are TRBV7-7 and TRBJ1-5; 9 positions agree with TRBD1. The length of the CDR3 is 18 residues. Germline V gene sequence: CDR1 SSHAT, CDR2 FNYEAQ (reference sequence). CDR3 loop: CASSLARDRVYSNQPQHF. CDR3 DNA: TGTGCTAGCAGCTTAGCGCGGGACAGGGTATATAGCAATCAGCCCCAGCATTTT.

This clone has just one count. This chain joins TRBV5-1 and TRBJ2-7; tentative D call: TRBD1 (7 bases). This CDR3 has 15 amino acids. Germline loops: CDR1 SGHRS, CDR2 YFSETQ. V was clipped by 5 bases and J by 5 bases, with 20 bases between them. The CDR3 loop reads CASRGLGTVLNEQYF. The CDR3 DNA sequence: TGCGCCAGCAGGGGACTCGGGACAGTTCTCAACGAGCAGTACTTC.

The genes are TRBV5-1 and TRBJ1-1, with D perhaps matching TRBD1 (5 bases). V was shortened by 0 bases and J by 4 bases, with 10 bases between the two germline ends. CDR1 and CDR2 from the germline V gene are SGHRS and YFSETQ. This CDR3 spans 14 amino acids. CDR3 in amino acids: CASSLGDRGTEAFF. The CDR3 bases are TGCGCCAGCAGCTTGGGTGATAGGGGCACTGAAGCTTTCTTT.

In this sample, this clone turned up once. V is TRBV27 and J is TRBJ2-1, with D tentatively TRBD2 (6 bases). The CDR3 sequence is 12 residues long. The V gene's germline CDR1 is MNHEY and CDR2 SMNVEV (reference sequence). The V and J ends lost 5 bases and 8 bases respectively, with 10 bases between them. DNA of the CDR3: TGTGCCAGCAGTCCCACGGGGGATGAGCAGTTCTTC. This translates into CASSPTGDEQFF.

This clone was recorded only once. The chain recombines TRBV10-3 with TRBJ2-6, with D possibly matching TRBD1 (6 bases). The CDR3 extends over 18 amino acids. Trimming pared 3 bases from V and 0 bases from J, leaving 15 bases between. CDR1 ENHRY and CDR2 SYGVKD come from the germline V gene. The CDR3 coding sequence is TGTGCCATCAGTGATAAGGACAGAACTCCCTCTGGGGCCAACGTCCTGACTTTC. Amino acids: CAISDKDRTPSGANVLTF.

The chain is built from TRBV9 and TRBJ2-1; possibly TRBD2 for D (5 bases). The ends were cut back, 4 bases at V and 9 bases at J, with 11 bases in the middle. The CDR3 contains 12 residues. The germline CDR1 and CDR2 sequences are SGDLS and YYNGEE. The CDR3 DNA follows: TGTGCCAGCAGCCCCCCGGCGGGTGAGCAGTTCTTC. This codes for CASSPPAGEQFF. Full variable domain (missing parts from reference TRBV9 and TRBJ2-1): DSGVTQTPKHLITATGQRVTLRCSPRSGDLSVYWYQQSLDQGLQFLIQYYNGEERAKGNILERFSAQQFPDLHSELNLSSLELGDSALYFCASSPPAGEQFFGPGTRLTVL.

The chain has TRBV11-2 and TRBJ1-6; D unclear. This CDR3 has 16 amino acids. The V end lost 1 base, the J end lost 9 bases, and 16 bases lay between the germline ends. CDR1 is SGHAT and CDR2 is FQNNGV in the germline V gene. CDR3 DNA: TGTGCCAGCAGCTTAGTTGAAGCGAGACGGGGTTCACCCCTCCACTTT. Residues: CASSLVEARRGSPLHF. The full variable domain, completed using reference TRBV11-2 and TRBJ1-6, is EAGVAQSPRYKIIEKRQSVAFWCNPISGHATLYWYQQILGQGPKLLIQFQNNGVVDDSQLPKDRFSAERLKGVDSTLKIQPAKLEDSAVYLCASSLVEARRGSPLHFGNGTRLTVT.

The chain has TRBV7-2 and TRBJ2-7; D remains ambiguous. The length of the CDR3 is 13 residues. V was shortened by 5 bases and J by 3 bases, with 11 bases between the two germline ends. Germline V CDR1 and CDR2: SGHTA, FQGNSA. Here the CDR3 reads CASSTRLYYEQYF. The CDR3 nucleotides read TGTGCCAGCAGCACCCGACTCTACTACGAGCAGTACTTC.

The table lists this clone with a count of one. The CDR3 reads CASSPSQGQGFYEQYF. The DNA for the CDR3 is TGTGCCAGCTCACCATCCCAGGGACAGGGTTTCTACGAGCAGTACTTC. The chain has TRBV18 and TRBJ2-7, with 9 bases identical to TRBD1. V lost 2 bases and J lost 3; bases outside the gene matches: 8. The CDR3 has 16 residues. CDR1 is KGHSH and CDR2 is LQKENI in the germline V gene.

The chain uses TRBV11-2 and TRBJ1-4; D not certain. The germline gives CDR1 SGHAT, CDR2 FQNNGV. There are 15 residues in the CDR3. Between the trimmed V and J ends, which lost 1 base and 8 bases, there was a span of 14 bases. This chain's CDR3 is CASSLGTNFGEKLFF. CDR3 nucleotides: TGTGCCAGCAGCTTAGGTACGAACTTCGGGGAAAAACTGTTTTTT. Supplemented by reference TRBV11-2 and TRBJ1-4, the full variable domain reads EAGVAQSPRYKIIEKRQSVAFWCNPISGHATLYWYQQILGQGPKLLIQFQNNGVVDDSQLPKDRFSAERLKGVDSTLKIQPAKLEDSAVYLCASSLGTNFGEKLFFGSGTQLSVL.

CDR3 nucleotides: TGTGCCAGCAGCGGAGAGGGGTCGGGGGGCAAGCTAGGTGAGCAGTTCTTC. Protein product: CASSGEGSGGKLGEQFF. V usage is TRBV9 and J usage is TRBJ2-1; possible D gene TRBD2, 7 bases. CDR1 is SGDLS and CDR2 is YYNGEE in the germline V gene. V gave up 3 bases and J gave up 9 bases, with 25 bases separating them. The CDR3 extends over 17 amino acids. Full variable domain (outside the CDR3, taken from reference TRBV9 and TRBJ2-1): DSGVTQTPKHLITATGQRVTLRCSPRSGDLSVYWYQQSLDQGLQFLIQYYNGEERAKGNILERFSAQQFPDLHSELNLSSLELGDSALYFCASSGEGSGGKLGEQFFGPGTRLTVL.

The chain joins TRBV4-3 to TRBJ2-4; TRBD1 aligns across 8 bases. V lost 5 bases and J lost 0; bases outside the gene matches: 15. The CDR3 covers 19 residues. From germline, CDR1 is LGHNA and CDR2 YSLEER. Written as DNA, the CDR3 is TGCGCCAGCAGCAGAAGCGTCGACAGGGGTGGTAGAGCCAAAAACATTCAGTACTTC. Amino acids: CASSRSVDRGGRAKNIQYF.

The J gene is TRBJ2-2, the V gene TRBV7-6; D might be TRBD1 or TRBD2, each matching 5 bases. This CDR3 is built from 15 residues. V gave up 3 bases and J gave up 0 bases, with 8 bases separating them. Germline CDR1 is SGHVS and CDR2 is FNYEAQ. CDR3 DNA sequence: TGTGCCAGCAGCTTCGAGGGGCCGAACACCGGGGAGCTGTTTTTT. Its translation: CASSFEGPNTGELFF.

The chain employs TRBV5-1 and TRBJ2-7, with 14 bases identical to TRBD2. Trimming at V came to 3 bases and at J to 5 bases, leaving 1 base not matched to a gene. The length of the CDR3 is 14 residues. Germline V gives CDR1 SGHRS, CDR2 YFSETQ. CDR3 sequence reads: CASSSGLAGDEQYF. DNA for the CDR3: TGCGCCAGCAGCTCGGGACTAGCGGGAGACGAGCAGTACTTC.

In DNA, the CDR3 is TGTGCCAGCACCGCCGGGAGGGGGAATGAGCAGTTCTTC. Translated: CASTAGRGNEQFF. The V call is TRBV6-6, the J call TRBJ2-1; 8 bases fit TRBD2. Per germline, CDR1 MNHNY and CDR2 SVGAGI (reference sequence). This CDR3 spans 13 amino acids. V lost 7 bases to trimming and J lost 7 bases; unmatched junction nucleotides: 6.

The chain has TRBV9 and TRBJ2-1, with 7 bases that match TRBD1. The CDR3 is made up of 16 amino acids. Germline V CDR1 and CDR2: SGDLS, YYNGEE. The V segment lost 7 bases and the J segment 2 bases; nucleotides outside the gene matches: 12. CDR3 amino acids: CASGRKGTDPYNEQFF. DNA of the CDR3: TGTGCCAGCGGCCGGAAGGGGACAGACCCCTACAATGAGCAGTTCTTC.

The chain combines TRBV14 with TRBJ2-7, with a tentative D call TRBD1 (6 bases). Germline-derived CDR1 and CDR2 are SGHDN and FVKESK. V shed 5 bases and J shed 7 bases, with 18 bases lying between them. This CDR3 comprises 14 residues. The CDR3 region has the DNA TGTGCCAGCAGCTCTTCATCCCAGAGGGGGGAGCAGTACTTC. Residues: CASSSSSQRGEQYF. The variable domain in full, completed from reference TRBV14 and TRBJ2-7, reads EAGVTQFPSHSVIEKGQTVTLRCDPISGHDNLYWYRRVMGKEIKFLLHFVKESKQDESGMPNNRFLAERTGGTYSTLKVQPAELEDSGVYFCASSSSSQRGEQYFGPGTRLTVT.

The rearrangement joins TRBV7-3 to TRBJ2-2; D not resolved. CDR3 length: 13 amino acids. V lost 6 bases, J lost 5 bases, and 10 bases lay in between. CDR1 and CDR2 (germline): SGHTA, FQGTGA. The CDR3 DNA reads as TGTGCCAGCAGTTTTGGAGTTACCGGGGAGCTGTTTTTT. Encoded protein: CASSFGVTGELFF.

The CDR3 region has the DNA TGTGCCAGCAGCCGGGACAGGGGCCGAGATACGCAGTATTTT. This codes for CASSRDRGRDTQYF. The V and J genes are TRBV6-5 and TRBJ2-3, with 10 bases aligning to TRBD1. V trimming: 6 bases; J trimming: 5 bases; junction bases outside the gene matches: 5. Germline V CDR1 and CDR2: MNHEY, SVGAGI. This CDR3 is built from 14 residues.

This chain links TRBV28 with TRBJ2-6; possible D gene TRBD2, 5 bases. The CDR3 has 15 amino acids. Deletions cut 2 bases from V and 2 bases from J, with 7 bases between. Germline CDR1 reads MDHEN; CDR2 reads SYDVKM. The CDR3 loop reads CASSLHGAGANVLTF. The DNA of the CDR3 is TGTGCCAGCAGTTTACACGGGGCTGGGGCCAACGTCCTGACTTTC.

The chain couples TRBV4-3 to TRBJ1-1; D is undetermined. The CDR3 runs 15 residues. The ends were cut back, 3 bases at V and 3 bases at J, with 14 bases in the middle. Germline CDR1 LGHNA, CDR2 YSLEER. The CDR3: CASSHGEARYTEAFF. Here the CDR3 DNA reads TGCGCCAGCAGCCACGGCGAAGCCAGGTACACTGAAGCTTTCTTT.

This rearrangement joins TRBV24-1 to TRBJ2-3; D call uncertain. Deletions cut 5 bases from V and 2 bases from J, with 4 bases between. This CDR3 region has 12 residues. Germline lookup yields CDR1 KGHDR and CDR2 SFDVKD. CDR3 in amino acids: CATSGNTDTQYF. CDR3 coding DNA: TGTGCCACCAGTGGGAACACAGATACGCAGTATTTT.

The chain links TRBV28 to TRBJ2-2, with D perhaps assigned TRBD1 or TRBD2 (5 bases each). CDR1 is MDHEN and CDR2 is SYDVKM in the germline V gene. Trimming cost V 5 bases and J 3 bases, with 10 bases left between them. CDR3 length: 14 amino acids. The CDR3 nucleotides are TGTGCCAGCAGTCGAGGGACCTACACCGGGGAGCTGTTTTTT. This encodes CASSRGTYTGELFF.

The rearrangement joins TRBV4-3 to TRBJ2-7; TRBD1 matches at 7 bases. Trimming removed 1 base from V and 2 bases from J; junction bases left unmatched: 5. Germline V CDR1 and CDR2: LGHNA, YSLEER. This CDR3 contains 15 residues. CDR3 DNA sequence: TGCGCCAGCAGCCAAGGCCGGACAGGCGCCTACGAGCAGTACTTC. Residues: CASSQGRTGAYEQYF.

The V call is TRBV28, the J call TRBJ2-4; D is unclear. The germline gives CDR1 MDHEN, CDR2 SYDVKM. V was pared by 6 bases and J by 1 base, with 7 bases between. The CDR3 consists of 13 residues. The DNA of the CDR3 is TGTGCCAGCAGCACCGAGGCCAAAAACATTCAGTACTTC. This translates into CASSTEAKNIQYF.

This clone was counted a single time. This chain connects TRBV10-2 to TRBJ1-4, with TRBD1 as a possible D gene (6 bases). With 5 bases removed from V and 4 bases from J, the gap between germline ends came to 11 bases. CDR3 length equals 14 residues. Germline V gives CDR1 WSHSY, CDR2 SAAADI. The CDR3 is CASSRTALNEKLFF. The CDR3 DNA reads as TGCGCCAGCAGTAGGACAGCGCTTAATGAAAAACTGTTTTTT.

This chain joins TRBV11-1 and TRBJ1-2, with D uncertain. Trimming stripped 3 bases from V and 2 bases from J, with 10 bases between. The CDR3 totals 14 residues. Germline values: CDR1 SGHAT, CDR2 FQDESV (reference sequence). The CDR3 DNA reads as TGTGCCAGCAGCTTGGGCACCCCCAACTATGGCTACACCTTC. Its protein product is CASSLGTPNYGYTF.